This T cell receptor beta chain was observed in a study of cytomegalovirus exposure and HLA in healthy donors. Whole-study results and caveats: An analysis done earlier found most TCR beta V segments productive about 87% or about 30% of the time. The listing of fewer than 200 TCR beta chains classed them as cytomegalovirus-associated. Across donors, presence/absence analyses took sequencing depth to be roughly uniform.

As for this clone: Its antigen is as yet unknown.

13 Jbeta primers and 60 Vbeta primers were used for the PCR. Using immunoSEQ multiplex PCR, the repertoire was profiled, and TCRdb retains in-frame clones only, with some absent. The data show 150,000 or so clones, over 70% seen once. V trimming: 0 bases; J trimming: 4 bases; junction bases outside the gene matches: 7. CDR3 size: 16 residues. Germline V lookup: CDR1 MGHRA, CDR2 YSYEKL. The sample comprised PBMCs. The clonotype originates from a male donor in good health and CMV-seronegative. The chain has TRBV4-1 and TRBJ1-2; 8 nucleotides match TRBD1. DNA of the CDR3: TGCGCCAGCAGCCAAGAAGGTGACAGGGGAGCCTATGGCTACACCTTC. Translation: CASSQEGDRGAYGYTF.